These 27 T cell receptor beta chains were all obtained from the same sample, sequenced in a study of blood T cells in healthy people across ages. Primers used in a second PCR of roughly 6 to 11 cycles were a sample-barcoded 5' primer and a J-beta primer mix. MiXCR was run by TCRdb on the 5' RACE reads, yielding one entry per CDR3 protein. The data show 700,000 to 850,000 distinct CDR3 sequences, about 55% seen once. Sequencing was performed on blood. Receptor source: an elderly man in good health.

This clonotype was picked up one time. The J gene is TRBJ2-7, the V gene TRBV27; 7 nucleotides line up with TRBD1. The CDR3 is 12 residues long. Germline loops: CDR1 MNHEY, CDR2 SMNVEV (reference sequence). Trimming cost V 6 bases and J 7 bases; bases outside gene matches: 6. DNA for the CDR3: TGTGCCAGCAGAGGACCAGGGGGTGAGCAGTACTTC. This encodes CASRGPGGEQYF.

This clonotype appeared a few times. The rearrangement joins TRBV5-5 to TRBJ2-1; tentatively, D is TRBD1 (5 bases). The V gene's germline CDR1 is SGHKS and CDR2 YYEKEE (reference sequence). The CDR3 covers 12 residues. Trimming removed 0 bases at V and 15 bases at J, with 13 bases between. The CDR3 loop is CASSLASLQGFF. DNA for the CDR3: TGTGCCAGCAGCTTGGCCAGCCTCCAGGGGTTCTTC.

The V and J genes are TRBV28 and TRBJ2-3; 12 bases match TRBD2. The CDR3 is made up of 16 amino acids. Germline-derived CDR1 and CDR2 are MDHEN and SYDVKM. V was clipped by 7 bases and J by 8 bases; unmatched bases: 13. CDR3 DNA: TGTGCCAGCACCCTCCTGACTAGCGGGAGCTCGGGTACGCAGTATTTT. Its translation: CASTLLTSGSSGTQYF. Drawing the rest from reference TRBV28 and TRBJ2-3, the complete variable domain is DVKVTQSSRYLVKRTGEKVFLECVQDMDHENMFWYRQDPGLGLRLIYFSYDVKMKEKGDIPEGYSVSREKKERFSLILESASTNQTSMYLCASTLLTSGSSGTQYFGPGTRLTVL.

This clonotype showed up just once. The V gene is TRBV7-8, the J gene TRBJ2-1; possibly TRBD1 for D (5 bases). Germline CDR1 is SGHVS and CDR2 is FQNEAQ. Trimming took off 2 bases at V and 2 bases at J, with 13 bases between the two ends. The CDR3 contains 16 residues. The DNA of the CDR3 is TGTGCCAGCAGCTTACGAAGGGGCGCGGCCTACAATGAGCAGTTCTTC. Translation: CASSLRRGAAYNEQFF.

This clonotype showed up just a few times. This chain connects TRBV7-2 to TRBJ2-7; TRBD1 matches 8 bases. Germline V gene data show CDR1 as SGHTA and CDR2 as FQGNSA. The CDR3 runs to 15 residues. The ends lost 10 bases at V and 4 bases at J; junction bases unmatched: 15. In nucleotides, the CDR3 is TGTGCCACTAACAGGGCCGGGACAGGACCATACGAGCAGTACTTC. Translated, it gives CATNRAGTGPYEQYF.

The genes are TRBV5-1 and TRBJ1-1; D remains ambiguous. The CDR3 has 13 residues. Looked up from germline, CDR1 is SGHRS and CDR2 is YFSETQ. Trimming cost V 3 bases and J 12 bases, with 18 bases left between them. In nucleotides, the CDR3 is TGCGCCAGCAGCTCACCGGGCCTCGTGGGAACTTTCTTT. Protein: CASSSPGLVGTFF. The whole variable domain, filled in from reference TRBV5-1 and TRBJ1-1, reads KAGVTQTPRYLIKTRGQQVTLSCSPISGHRSVSWYQQTPGQGLQFLFEYFSETQRNKGNFPGRFSGRQFSNSRSEMNVSTLELGDSALYLCASSSPGLVGTFFGQGTRLTVV.

The chain couples TRBV5-1 to TRBJ2-6; possible D gene TRBD1, 6 bases. V was trimmed by 5 bases and J by 0 bases, leaving 21 bases between them. This CDR3 is 19 amino acids long. The V gene's germline CDR1 is SGHRS and CDR2 YFSETQ. The CDR3 DNA follows: TGCGCCAGCAGTCCACAGGGCGGAACAAGAGCCTCTGGGGCCAACGTCCTGACTTTC. Translated, it gives CASSPQGGTRASGANVLTF.

The chain links TRBV12-3 or TRBV12-4 to TRBJ2-3; TRBD1 is a possible D gene (5 bases). V was cut by 6 bases and J by 5 bases, with 9 bases left in between. This CDR3 region has 12 residues. CDR3 DNA: TGTGCCAGCAGCCCGACAGTAGATACGCAGTATTTT. It yields the protein CASSPTVDTQYF.

The chain recombines TRBV9 with TRBJ2-7, with D possibly matching TRBD1 (6 bases). Germline-derived CDR1 and CDR2 are SGDLS and YYNGEE. Trimming left V 1 base short and J 3 bases short, with 14 bases between. The CDR3 spans 15 residues. In DNA, the CDR3 is TGTGCCAGCAGCGTATCCGGGACACCAGACTACGAGCAGTACTTC. It is translated as CASSVSGTPDYEQYF. The variable domain in full, completed from reference TRBV9 and TRBJ2-7, reads DSGVTQTPKHLITATGQRVTLRCSPRSGDLSVYWYQQSLDQGLQFLIQYYNGEERAKGNILERFSAQQFPDLHSELNLSSLELGDSALYFCASSVSGTPDYEQYFGPGTRLTVT.

The rearrangement links TRBV5-1 to TRBJ2-5; D may be TRBD2 (5 bases). The CDR3 runs 15 residues. Germline assignment: CDR1 SGHRS and CDR2 YFSETQ. Trimming left V 4 bases short and J 11 bases short, with 24 bases between. Written as DNA, the CDR3 is TGCGCCAGCAGCGCGACTACCCAGCCGAACAATGAGCAGTACTTC. Translation gives CASSATTQPNNEQYF.

The genes are TRBV27 and TRBJ2-7, with no clear D. V dropped 2 bases and J dropped 1 base, with 15 bases sitting between them. Germline CDR1 MNHEY, CDR2 SMNVEV (reference sequence). The CDR3 runs to 16 residues. CDR3 bases: TGTGCCAGCAGTTTACACGAATGGTACAGTTCCTACGAGCAGTACTTC. Its protein product is CASSLHEWYSSYEQYF.

V and J are TRBV7-9 and TRBJ1-1, with D possibly matching TRBD1 (5 bases). Germline assignment: CDR1 SEHNR and CDR2 FQNEAQ (reference sequence). The germline V and J ends were trimmed by 1 base and 3 bases, with 18 bases remaining between them. The CDR3 contains 17 residues. The CDR3: CASSLDWRGKEDTEAFF. Here the CDR3 DNA reads TGTGCCAGCAGCTTAGATTGGAGGGGAAAGGAGGACACTGAAGCTTTCTTT.

The rearrangement joins TRBV20-1 to TRBJ1-4; 8 bases are a match to TRBD1. This CDR3 has 14 amino acids. The V segment lost 6 bases and the J segment 7 bases; nucleotides outside the gene matches: 10. Germline-derived CDR1 and CDR2 are DFQATT and SNEGSKA (reference sequence). This CDR3 is CSAAARGLGEKLFF. Here the CDR3 DNA reads TGCAGTGCCGCGGCCAGGGGGCTAGGTGAAAAACTGTTTTTT.

The V call is TRBV6-1, the J call TRBJ2-3; 11 bases are shared with TRBD2. Germline values: CDR1 MNHNS, CDR2 SASEGT. V lost 1 base to trimming and J lost 4 bases; unmatched junction nucleotides: 1. This CDR3 has 15 amino acids. Here the CDR3 DNA reads TGTGCCAGCAGTGAAGTAGCGGGGGGGCCAGATACGCAGTATTTT. This sequence encodes CASSEVAGGPDTQYF.

This clonotype has a handful of counts. The chain is built from TRBV5-1 and TRBJ2-5, with unresolved D. The CDR3 spans 14 residues. Germline V gene sequence: CDR1 SGHRS, CDR2 YFSETQ. V lost 6 bases and J lost 5, with 17 bases in between. CDR3 amino acids: CASKRGDSFETQYF. The CDR3 DNA sequence: TGCGCCAGCAAAAGAGGCGATAGCTTTGAGACCCAGTACTTC.

The chain links TRBV7-9 to TRBJ1-1, with D maybe TRBD1 (5 bases). Germline CDR1 SEHNR, CDR2 FQNEAQ (reference sequence). Trimming took off 5 bases at V and 2 bases at J, with 15 bases between the two ends. The CDR3 is 15 residues long. The CDR3 DNA follows: TGTGCCAGCAGCCCAGGGACGAACCTTAACACTGAAGCTTTCTTT. Amino acids: CASSPGTNLNTEAFF.

The chain has TRBV6-6 and TRBJ2-7; D remains unclear. This CDR3 contains 12 residues. V lost 6 bases and J 0 bases, leaving 6 bases between the germline ends. Germline CDR1 MNHNY, CDR2 SVGAGI (reference sequence). The CDR3 reads CASRTRSYEQYF. The CDR3 coding sequence is TGTGCCAGCAGGACTCGCTCCTACGAGCAGTACTTC.

This rearrangement joins TRBV12-3 or TRBV12-4 to TRBJ2-1; D uncertain. Trimming took 2 bases from V and 1 from J, leaving 15 bases between them. The CDR3 is 17 amino acids. The CDR3 DNA reads as TGTGCCAGCAGTTTATCCATGACAACAGCGTCCTACAATGAGCAGTTCTTC. Protein sequence: CASSLSMTTASYNEQFF.

This clonotype showed up just a few times. The chain joins TRBV20-1 to TRBJ2-5, with a tentative D call TRBD2 (6 bases). The CDR3 totals 15 residues. Trimming removed 3 bases from V and 4 bases from J, with 18 bases in between. Germline V gives CDR1 DFQATT, CDR2 SNEGSKA (reference sequence). In DNA, the CDR3 is TGCAGTGCTAGCCCCTCGAGCGGGCGGACAGAGACCCAGTACTTC. Amino acid sequence: CSASPSSGRTETQYF.

This CDR3 is CASSVGTSGSYEQFF. As DNA, the CDR3 is TGTGCCAGCAGCGTCGGGACTAGCGGGAGTTATGAGCAGTTCTTC. The chain employs TRBV3-1 and TRBJ2-1, with 14 nucleotides matching TRBD2. Germline trimming cut 5 bases from V and 8 bases from J; bases unmatched to any gene: 5. CDR3 length: 15 residues. The germline V gene encodes CDR1 LGHDT and CDR2 YNNKEL (reference sequence).

The rearrangement joins TRBV29-1 to TRBJ1-5, with TRBD1 as a possible D gene (6 bases). The CDR3 totals 14 residues. CDR1 and CDR2 from the germline V gene are SQVTM and ANQGSEA. Trimming left V 7 bases short and J 0 bases short, with 13 bases between. This chain's CDR3 is CSARTGASNQPQHF. For the CDR3, the DNA is TGCAGCGCCCGAACGGGGGCTAGCAATCAGCCCCAGCATTTT.

This clonotype was seen at least ten times. J is TRBJ2-7 and V is TRBV25-1, with 10 bases that match TRBD1. Germline values: CDR1 MGHDK, CDR2 SYGVNS. Losses at the gene ends were 6 bases for V and 4 bases for J; bases not matched to a gene: 9. CDR3 length: 15 amino acids. CDR3 bases: TGTGCCAGCAGAGCCCCGCCGGGACAGGGGTACGAGCAGTACTTC. Residues: CASRAPPGQGYEQYF.

The chain has TRBV29-1 and TRBJ1-2, with D possibly matching TRBD1 (6 bases). CDR1 SQVTM and CDR2 ANQGSEA come from the germline V gene. V was cut by 7 bases and J by 4 bases, with 16 bases left in between. This CDR3 has 13 amino acids. The DNA for the CDR3 is TGCAGCGCCCTCGATGGGGGCGGCTATGGCTACACCTTC. This codes for CSALDGGGYGYTF.

There are a few counts of this clonotype. The gene calls are TRBV27 and TRBJ2-7; 13 nucleotides match TRBD2. Germline trimming cut 5 bases from V and 3 bases from J; bases unmatched to any gene: 4. Germline loops: CDR1 MNHEY, CDR2 SMNVEV (reference sequence). The CDR3 consists of 15 residues. The CDR3 bases are TGTGCCAGCAGTGAGACTAGCGGGAGGTTCTACGAGCAGTACTTC. Residues: CASSETSGRFYEQYF.

A word on this clonotype: One junction end disagrees with the germline gene, perhaps due to a read error. CDR3 residues: CASRGAGTDMQYF. CDR3 DNA: TGTGCCAGCAGGGGAGCGGGCACAGATATGCAGTATTTT. The chain recombines TRBV6-5 with TRBJ2-3, with D tentatively TRBD2 (6 bases). CDR1 is MNHEY and CDR2 is SVGAGI in the germline V gene. The CDR3 length is 13 residues.

The chain recombines TRBV20-1 with TRBJ2-2; 8 bases align to TRBD1. Looked up from germline, CDR1 is DFQATT and CDR2 is SNEGSKA (reference sequence). The CDR3 consists of 15 residues. J gave up 1 base and V 3 bases, and 4 bases lay outside the gene matches. The CDR3 here is CSASRTGKNTGELFF. CDR3 coding DNA: TGCAGTGCTAGCCGGACAGGGAAGAACACCGGGGAGCTGTTTTTT.

This clonotype was counted only a few times. This chain uses TRBV24-1 with TRBJ1-2, with D unresolved. CDR1 and CDR2 from the germline V gene are KGHDR and SFDVKD. This CDR3 spans 14 amino acids. V was trimmed by 1 base and J by 4 bases, leaving 9 bases between them. The CDR3 DNA is TGTGCCACCAGTGATTTAGGAGGAGTCTATGGCTACACCTTC. Amino acids: CATSDLGGVYGYTF.